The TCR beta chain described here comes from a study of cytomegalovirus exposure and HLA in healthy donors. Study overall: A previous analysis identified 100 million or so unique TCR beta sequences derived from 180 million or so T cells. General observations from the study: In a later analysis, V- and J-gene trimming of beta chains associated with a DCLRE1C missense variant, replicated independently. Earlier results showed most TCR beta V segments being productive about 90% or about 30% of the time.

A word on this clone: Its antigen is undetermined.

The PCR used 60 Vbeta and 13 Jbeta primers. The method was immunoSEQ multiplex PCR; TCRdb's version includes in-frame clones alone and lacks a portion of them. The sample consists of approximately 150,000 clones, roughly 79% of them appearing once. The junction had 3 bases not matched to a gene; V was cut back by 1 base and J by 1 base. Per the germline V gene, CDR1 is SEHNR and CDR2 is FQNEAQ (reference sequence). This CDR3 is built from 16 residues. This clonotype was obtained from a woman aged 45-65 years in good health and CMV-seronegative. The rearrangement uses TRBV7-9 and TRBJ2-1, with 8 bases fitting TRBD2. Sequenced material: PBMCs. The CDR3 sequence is CASSLGAGASYNEQFF. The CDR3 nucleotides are TGTGCCAGCAGCTTAGGAGCGGGAGCGTCCTACAATGAGCAGTTCTTC.